The clone carrying this T cell receptor (beta chain) was picked up a small number of times. Antigen specificity is unknown. The V gene end was trimmed by 1 base and the J gene end by 10 bases; junction bases not matched to a gene: 9. The germline gives CDR1 SGHKS, CDR2 YYEKEE (reference sequence). The CDR3 has 16 residues. The data belong to a study of high-grade serous ovarian cancer treatment subgroups. Tumor tissue was taken before any definitive surgery or chemotherapy was given. Libraries were prepared by immunoSEQ multiplex PCR; TCRdb keeps only in-frame clonotypes and omits some of them. The top ten clones hold around 5% of a sample with approximately 5,000 clones, approximately 70% of them seen once. Study-wide points: Tumors within one patient showed repertoire similarity of roughly 0.1 to 0.8. Clonal relatedness tracked neoantigen level, and by trend copy number and mutation load. CDR1 and CDR2 were left unanalyzed; analyses focused on CDR3.

Source material: tumor tissue. V and J are TRBV5-5 and TRBJ2-5; 14 nucleotides agree with TRBD2. This clonotype originated in a human patient with high-grade serous ovarian cancer. The CDR3 loop reads CASSLIPGLAGARQYF. Written as DNA, the CDR3 is TGTGCCAGCAGCTTGATCCCGGGACTAGCGGGGGCCCGCCAGTACTTC.